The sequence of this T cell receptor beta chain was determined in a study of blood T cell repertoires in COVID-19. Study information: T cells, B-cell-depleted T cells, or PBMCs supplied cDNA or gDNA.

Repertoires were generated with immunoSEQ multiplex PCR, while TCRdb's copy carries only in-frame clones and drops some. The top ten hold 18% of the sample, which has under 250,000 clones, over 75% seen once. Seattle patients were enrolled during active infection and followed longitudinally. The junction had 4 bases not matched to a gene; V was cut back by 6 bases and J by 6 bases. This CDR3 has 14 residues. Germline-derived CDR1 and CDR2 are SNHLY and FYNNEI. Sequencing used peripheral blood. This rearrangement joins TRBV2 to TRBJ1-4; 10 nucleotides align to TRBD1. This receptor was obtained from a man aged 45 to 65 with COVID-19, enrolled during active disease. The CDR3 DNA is TGTGCCAGCAGCCGGGACAGGGGAGATGAAAAACTGTTTTTT. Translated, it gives CASSRDRGDEKLFF.